This entry describes one T cell receptor beta chain. As yet, its antigen is unknown. The data were obtained in a study of T cell responses to AZD1222 COVID-19 vaccine. Study-level information: Pooling of second doses given at about 4 or about 12 weeks was done. Broader study findings: The donor cohort was predominantly white British with a female majority, and clonal diversity may have been underestimated. Recipients of AZD1222 seropositive at baseline numbered only five or six. Among vaccine-associated CD4 TCRs, coverage spanned spike, with dominance at 160-218 and 743-854.

The V and J ends lost 3 bases and 7 bases respectively, with 4 bases between them. The CDR3 spans 10 residues. Germline CDR1 MNHNS, CDR2 SASEGT. Using immunoSEQ multiplex PCR, the repertoire was profiled, and TCRdb retains in-frame clones only, with some absent. Among about 85,000 clones listed, around 90% were seen once. This clonotype was sampled from an adult in good health. This chain joins TRBV6-1 and TRBJ2-7, with D unclear. This material consisted of peripheral blood, taken on day 0 of AZD1222 vaccination. In DNA form, the CDR3 reads TGTGCCAGCAGTGAGCGGGAGCAGTACTTC. It is translated as CASSEREQYF.